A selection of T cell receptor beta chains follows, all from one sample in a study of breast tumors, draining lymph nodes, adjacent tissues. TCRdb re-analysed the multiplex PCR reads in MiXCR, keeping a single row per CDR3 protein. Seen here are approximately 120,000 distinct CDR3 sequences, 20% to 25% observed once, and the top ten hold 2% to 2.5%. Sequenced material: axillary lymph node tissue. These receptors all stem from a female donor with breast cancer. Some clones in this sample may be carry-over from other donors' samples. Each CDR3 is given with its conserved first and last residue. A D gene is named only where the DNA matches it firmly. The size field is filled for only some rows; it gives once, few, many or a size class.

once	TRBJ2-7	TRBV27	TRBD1	TGTGCCAGCAGTCCGGACGGGACAGGGATGTCCTACGAGCAGTACTTC	CASSPDGTGMSYEQYF
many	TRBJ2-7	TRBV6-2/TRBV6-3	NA	TGTGCCAGCAGTTATGGGGCTCTCTACGAGCAGTACTTC	CASSYGALYEQYF
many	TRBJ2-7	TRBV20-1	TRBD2	TGCAGTGCCACCCCGGGAGGACACGAGCAGTACTTC	CSATPGGHEQYF
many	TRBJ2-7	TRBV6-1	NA	TGTGCCAGCAGTGAGAATTCCGGCAGGGGATACGAGCAGTACTTC	CASSENSGRGYEQYF
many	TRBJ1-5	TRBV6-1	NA	TGTGCCAGCAGTGTGAGACGGACTAGCAATCAGCCCCAGCATTTT	CASSVRRTSNQPQHF
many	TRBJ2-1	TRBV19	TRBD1	TGTGCCAGTACTCATCACAGGGGTGGAAACAATGAGCAGTTCTTC	CASTHHRGGNNEQFF
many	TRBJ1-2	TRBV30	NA	TGTGCCTGGAGTGTGACACCTTGGGGCTACACCTTC	CAWSVTPWGYTF
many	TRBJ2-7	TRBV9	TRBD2	TGTGCCAGCAGCGTTAGCGGGGGCTCCTACGAGCAGTACTTC	CASSVSGGSYEQYF
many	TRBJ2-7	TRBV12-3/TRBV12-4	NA	TGTGCCAGCAGTTTAGGCAACTCCTACGAGCAGTACTTC	CASSLGNSYEQYF
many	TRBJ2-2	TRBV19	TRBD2	TGTGCCAGTACCTCGGGACTAGCGGGAGGGCTTCCCGGTGGCACCGGGGAGCTGTTTTTT	CASTSGLAGGLPGGTGELFF
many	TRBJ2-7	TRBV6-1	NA	TGTGCCAGCCAGGGCGGAACCTCCGAGCAGTACTTC	CASQGGTSEQYF
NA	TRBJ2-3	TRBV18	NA	TGTGCCAGCTCACCGCAACTCCCGAGCAGCACAGATACGCAGTATTTT	CASSPQLPSSTDTQYF
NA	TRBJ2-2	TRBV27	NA	TGTGCCAGCAGTTCTATCTCTAGTGCCGGCACCGGGGAGCTGTTTTTT	CASSSISSAGTGELFF
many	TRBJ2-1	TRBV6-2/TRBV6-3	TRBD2	TGTGCCAGCATAAGCGGGACCGATGAGCAGTTCTTC	CASISGTDEQFF
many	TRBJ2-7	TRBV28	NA	TGTGCCAGCAGCCCCCACCCGGGACCGCCCGTGCAGTACTTC	CASSPHPGPPVQYF
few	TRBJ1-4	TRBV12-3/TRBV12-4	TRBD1	TGTGCCAGCAGTTCCCCGGGACAGGGGGCGTTCGGCGAAAAACTGTTTTTT	CASSSPGQGAFGEKLFF
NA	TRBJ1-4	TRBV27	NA	TGTGCCAGCGGTTTATGGGGCTCAACTAATGAAAAACTGTTTTTT	CASGLWGSTNEKLFF
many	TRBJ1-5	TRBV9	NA	TGTGCCAGCAGCCCGAACCCGGACGGCAATCAGCCCCAGCATTTT	CASSPNPDGNQPQHF
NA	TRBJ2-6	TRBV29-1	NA	TGCAGCGCCGCCTTAGCCGGGGCCAACGTCCTGACTTTC	CSAALAGANVLTF
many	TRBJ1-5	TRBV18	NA	TGTGCCAGCACCTTAGGGAGCGATCAGCCCCAGCATTTT	CASTLGSDQPQHF
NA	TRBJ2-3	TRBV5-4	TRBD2	TGTGCCAGCAGTAGGCGGGAGGGCCGAGCAGATACGCAGTATTTT	CASSRREGRADTQYF
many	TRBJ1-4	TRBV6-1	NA	TGTGCCAGCAGTGGGCAGGGCGGGGAAAAACTGTTTTTT	CASSGQGGEKLFF
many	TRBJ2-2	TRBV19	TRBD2	TGTGCCACCCGGGGACTAGTGGGCACCGGGGAGCTGTTTTTT	CATRGLVGTGELFF
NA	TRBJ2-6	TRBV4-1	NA	TGCGCCAGCAGCCAAGACGAGGCTGGGGCCAACGCCCTGACTTTC	CASSQDEAGANALTF
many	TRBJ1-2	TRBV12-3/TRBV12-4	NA	TGTGCCAGCAGTCATAGGACTGTCGGCTACACCTTC	CASSHRTVGYTF
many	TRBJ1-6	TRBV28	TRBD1	TGTGCCAGCGGCTGGACAGGGTCTAATTCACCCCTCCACTTT	CASGWTGSNSPLHF
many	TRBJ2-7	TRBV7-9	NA	TGTGCCAGCAGCCTACTGGAAGGCCACGAGCAGTACTTC	CASSLLEGHEQYF
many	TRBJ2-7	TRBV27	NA	TGTGCCAGCAGTTTATCCGGGAAACTTGGATCCTACGAGCAGTACTTC	CASSLSGKLGSYEQYF
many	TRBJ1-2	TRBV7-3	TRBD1	TGTGCCAGCAGCTTAACGGGGACAGGGGGCGCCTACTATGGCTACACCTTC	CASSLTGTGGAYYGYTF
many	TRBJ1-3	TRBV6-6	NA	TGTGCCAGCAGTTACTCGAGAAACACCATATATTTT	CASSYSRNTIYF
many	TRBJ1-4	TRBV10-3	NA	TGTGCCATCAGTCCCAGAACTAATGAAAAACTGTTTTTT	CAISPRTNEKLFF
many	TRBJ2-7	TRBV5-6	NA	TGTGCCAGCAGCTTAGTGGGAGACATCACCTACGAGCAGTACTTC	CASSLVGDITYEQYF
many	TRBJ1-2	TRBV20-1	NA	TGCAGTGCTCGCGCCTTCGGGACTCCTAAAGGTCTCTATGGCTACACCTTC	CSARAFGTPKGLYGYTF
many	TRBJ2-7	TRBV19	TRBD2	TGTGCCAGTAGACCTCGATGGCGGGAGAGTCGCGAGCAGTACTTC	CASRPRWRESREQYF
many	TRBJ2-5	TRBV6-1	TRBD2	TGTGCCACTGAAAGGGCGCGGGGGCAAGAGACCCAGTACTTC	CATERARGQETQYF
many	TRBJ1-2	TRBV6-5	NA	TGTGCCAGCAGTTCTTTCGACGGTGGGTACACCTTC	CASSSFDGGYTF
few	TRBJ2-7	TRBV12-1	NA	TGTGCCAGCAGCTTTTGGACTAGCGGCACCTACAAGCAGTACTTC	CASSFWTSGTYKQYF
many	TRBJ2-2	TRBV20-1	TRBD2	TGCAGTGCTGATACTAGCGGGAGATACACCGGGGAGCTGTTTTTT	CSADTSGRYTGELFF
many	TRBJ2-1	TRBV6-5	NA	TGTGCCAGCATGAGGCAGGACACCAATGAGCAGTTCTTC	CASMRQDTNEQFF
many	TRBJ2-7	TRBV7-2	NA	TGTGCCAGCAGTCCCTCTGCCGGCGGTGCCGAGCAGTACTTC	CASSPSAGGAEQYF
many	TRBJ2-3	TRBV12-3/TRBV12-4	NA	TGTGCCAGCAGTTTTAAAAGTGCGAGGGATACGCAGTATTTT	CASSFKSARDTQYF
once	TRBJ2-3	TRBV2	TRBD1	TGTGCCAGCAGTGGGGGGACAGCTAGCACAGATACGCAGTATTTT	CASSGGTASTDTQYF
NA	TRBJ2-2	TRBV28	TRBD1	TGTGCCAGCAGTCGTCGGGAATTGACAGGGGGCAGCACCGGGGAGCTGTTTTTT	CASSRRELTGGSTGELFF
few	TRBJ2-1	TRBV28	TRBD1	TGTGCCAGCAGAGCCAGCGGGACAGGGACCAATGAGCAGTTCTTC	CASRASGTGTNEQFF
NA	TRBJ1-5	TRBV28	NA	TGTGCCAGCCTCCCTTTGGCAGGAAGGTGGAATCAGCCCCAGCATTTT	CASLPLAGRWNQPQHF
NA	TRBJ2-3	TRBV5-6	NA	TGTGCCAGCAGCTGGAGCGGTGAAAGAACAGATACGCAGTATTTT	CASSWSGERTDTQYF
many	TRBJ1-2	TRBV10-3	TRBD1	TGTGCCATCAGTGAGGAAAGGACAGGGACCTATGGCTACACCTTC	CAISEERTGTYGYTF
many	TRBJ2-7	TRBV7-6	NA	TGTGCCAGCAGCCTAATGTGGGGCAACGAGCAGTACTTC	CASSLMWGNEQYF
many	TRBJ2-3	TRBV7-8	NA	TGTGCCAGCAGCCTGGAGGGTGAAATAAGCACAGATACGCAGTATTTT	CASSLEGEISTDTQYF
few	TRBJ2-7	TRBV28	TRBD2	TGTGCCAGTGTAGCGGGTGCCGCCTACGAGCAGTACTTC	CASVAGAAYEQYF
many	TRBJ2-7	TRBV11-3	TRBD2	TGTGCCAGCAGCTTAGGAGGGACTAGCGGGATCAACGAGCAGTACTTC	CASSLGGTSGINEQYF
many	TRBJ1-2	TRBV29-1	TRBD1	TGCAGCGTTGGGGACAGTGGCTACACCTTC	CSVGDSGYTF
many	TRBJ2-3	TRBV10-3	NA	TGTGCCATCAGTGAGTCTGATAGCCGAATCACAGATACGCAGTATTTT	CAISESDSRITDTQYF
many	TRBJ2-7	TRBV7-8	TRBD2	TGTGCCAGCAGCTACGGGACTAGCGGATACGAGCAGTACTTC	CASSYGTSGYEQYF
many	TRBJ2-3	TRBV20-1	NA	TGCAGTGCTTACCCCTTGACAGATACGCAGTATTTT	CSAYPLTDTQYF
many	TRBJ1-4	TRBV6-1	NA	TGTGCCAGCAGTGAAGGGCATAATGAAAAACTGTTTTTT	CASSEGHNEKLFF
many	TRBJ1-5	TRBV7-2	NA	TGTGCCAGCAGCCTGGCCAGGGGCTATCAGCCCCAGCATTTT	CASSLARGYQPQHF
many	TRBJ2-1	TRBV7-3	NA	TGTGCCAGCAGCTTAATTGGTGGTGGTGAGCAGTTCTTC	CASSLIGGGEQFF